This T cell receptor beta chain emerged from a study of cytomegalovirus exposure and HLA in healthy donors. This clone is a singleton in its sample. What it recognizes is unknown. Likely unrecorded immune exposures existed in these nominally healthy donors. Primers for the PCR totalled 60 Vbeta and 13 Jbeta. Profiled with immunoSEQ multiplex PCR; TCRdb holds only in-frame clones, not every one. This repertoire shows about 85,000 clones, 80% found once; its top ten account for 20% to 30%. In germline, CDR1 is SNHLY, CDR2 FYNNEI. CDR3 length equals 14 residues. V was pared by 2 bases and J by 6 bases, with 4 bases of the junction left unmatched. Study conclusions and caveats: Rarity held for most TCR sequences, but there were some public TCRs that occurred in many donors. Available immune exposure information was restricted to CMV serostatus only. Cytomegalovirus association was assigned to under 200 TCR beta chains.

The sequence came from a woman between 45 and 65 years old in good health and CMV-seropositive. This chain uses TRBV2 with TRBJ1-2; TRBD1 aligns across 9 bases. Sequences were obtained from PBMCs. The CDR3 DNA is TGTGCCAGCAGTGAAAGAGGGACAGGGCATGGCTACACCTTC. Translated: CASSERGTGHGYTF.